The T cell receptor (beta chain) under discussion was sequenced for a study of T cells after yellow fever vaccination. Study overall: Fractions of limited cellularity were prepared by means of SMART-Seq v4 Ultra Low Input.

Making TCR cDNA involved 5'RACE template switching, which added UMIs and a universal primer site. TCRdb reprocessed the 5' RACE reads with MiXCR, giving one entry per CDR3 protein. Altogether about 630,000 distinct CDR3 sequences are present, 10% to 15% being singletons, with the ten largest covering 14% to 15%. Overall study findings and caveats: Peaking faster, on day 5 versus 15, the secondary response was nonetheless weaker.

The V segment lost 0 bases and the J segment 3 bases; nucleotides outside the gene matches: 15. The CDR3 sequence is 20 residues long. Germline CDR1 and CDR2: MNHNS and SASEGT. A word on this clonotype: Its antigen is not identified.

Sequenced material: PBMCs, taken on the day of the yellow fever booster vaccination. The TCR originated in a man aged 25 to 40 who received the YFV17D yellow fever vaccine. This chain links TRBV6-1 with TRBJ2-7, with TRBD2 matching 12 bases. In nucleotides, the CDR3 is TGTGCCAGCAGTGAAGCAGGTGGGACTAGCGGGCGATGGGCTGTCTACGAGCAGTACTTC. Protein sequence: CASSEAGGTSGRWAVYEQYF.